This record covers a single TCR beta chain. This sample was included in a study of CD8 T cells in Susac syndrome. Reverse transcription of about 0.5 to 1 ug RNA used random hexamers. TCRdb re-derived calls from the immunoSEQ multiplex PCR reads in MiXCR, one entry per CDR3 protein. The repertoire holds some 110,000 distinct CDR3 sequences, with roughly 94% as singletons. V was clipped by 6 bases and J by 8 bases, with 13 bases between them. The CDR3 length is 13 residues. Germline V gives CDR1 MNHEY, CDR2 SVGAGI. The V and J genes are TRBV6-5 and TRBJ2-2; D tentatively fits TRBD1 or TRBD2 (5 bases each). The sample consisted of CD8+ T cells from PBMCs. The receptor comes from a human donor with Susac syndrome. CDR3 region: CASSALWGGELFF. The CDR3 DNA is TGTGCCAGCAGCGCCCTTTGGGGGGGGGAGCTGTTTTTT.